This T cell receptor (beta chain) was observed in a study of shared clonotypes between healthy human individuals. This CDR3 region has 14 residues. Germline CDR1 and CDR2: SNHLY and FYNNEI. V was shortened by 7 bases and J by 3 bases, with 16 bases between the two germline ends. Naivety among CD8 cells was defined by CD45RO negativity and positive CCR7 selection, thereby excluding terminally differentiated effector memory CD45RA+ cells. On this clone: Its matching antigen is unknown.

Overall study findings and caveats: An effect of sequencing depth on clonotype sharing among donors was expected. For naive CD4 cells, roughly 5% of clonotypes were shared across four donors.

About 30,000 T cell genomes, or roughly 200 ng DNA, went into the sorted-subset replicate PCRs. The repertoire was sequenced with immunoSEQ multiplex PCR; TCRdb's copy has only in-frame clones and lacks some. This sample carries 600,000 or so clones, around 96% of them seen once, and the ten largest clones take over 0.095%. This TCR derives from a woman in her thirties in good health. The sample comprised naive CD8+ T cells sorted from blood. This chain links TRBV2 with TRBJ2-7; TRBD2 might be the D (5 bases). As DNA, the CDR3 is TGTGCCAGCACGCAAACCACGGACTTCTACGAGCAGTACTTC. This codes for CASTQTTDFYEQYF.